One and the same sample provided the 27 T cell receptor beta chains below, sequenced in a study of OX40 agonist ivuxolimab in advanced cancers. The library relied on the immunoSEQ multiplex PCR assay. TCRdb re-hosts the immuneACCESS table, in-frame sequences only. Its copies lack some clones; in the studies checked, an unresolved V gene accounts for under half of them, and the cause for the rest is not known. The sample records more than 55,000 clones, about 83% of which are singletons. The ten largest clones add up to 6% to 7.5% of the sample. This specimen consisted of CD4+ or CD8+ T cells sorted from blood, obtained in a trial of the OX40 agonist ivuxolimab. These receptor sequences come from an adult with an advanced solid tumor such as melanoma, head and neck, liver or kidney cancer.

V usage is TRBV28 and J usage is TRBJ2-5, with 10 bases identical to TRBD2. The CDR3 loop spans 16 amino acids. CDR1 is MDHEN, CDR2 SYDVKM, per germline. The J segment lost 5 bases and the V segment lost 3 bases, leaving 9 bases of the junction unmatched. This CDR3 reads CASSFSVAGGVETQYF. The CDR3 region has the DNA TGTGCCAGCAGTTTTTCCGTAGCGGGGGGCGTTGAGACCCAGTACTTC.

The V and J genes are TRBV5-6 and TRBJ1-6; D is ambiguous. The V end lost 2 bases, the J end lost 9 bases, and 15 bases lay between the germline ends. In germline, CDR1 is SGHDT, CDR2 YYEEEE. CDR3 size: 15 residues. DNA for the CDR3: TGTGCCAGCAGCTTTCCGGGCCCCCGGGGTTCACCCCTCCACTTT. Its translation: CASSFPGPRGSPLHF. Filled out from reference TRBV5-6 and TRBJ1-6, the complete variable domain reads DAGVTQSPTHLIKTRGQQVTLRCSPKSGHDTVSWYQQALGQGPQFIFQYYEEEERQRGNFPDRFSGHQFPNYSSELNVNALLLGDSALYLCASSFPGPRGSPLHFGNGTRLTVT.

The chain links TRBV10-3 to TRBJ2-5, with TRBD2 matching 10 bases. Germline V lookup: CDR1 ENHRY, CDR2 SYGVKD. The V segment lost 6 bases and the J segment 5 bases; nucleotides outside the gene matches: 6. This CDR3 has 14 residues. DNA for the CDR3: TGTGCCATCAGGCTAGGGACTAGCGTTGAGACCCAGTACTTC. The encoded protein is CAIRLGTSVETQYF.

J is TRBJ1-3 and V is TRBV7-6; D call uncertain. This CDR3 spans 13 amino acids. V lost 4 bases and J lost 8, with 12 bases in between. Germline V gene lookup returns CDR1 SGHVS and CDR2 FNYEAQ. CDR3: CASSSRVEDTIYF. The CDR3 DNA is TGTGCCAGCAGCTCCCGGGTAGAGGACACCATATATTTT.

J is TRBJ2-3 and V is TRBV7-2; D not resolved. Germline-derived CDR1 and CDR2 are SGHTA and FQGNSA. The V end was cut by 1 base, the J end by 6 bases, with 17 bases between. The CDR3 totals 16 residues. The CDR3 bases are TGTGCCAGCAGCTTAGGGGGTCAGCCCTCCGTTGATACGCAGTATTTT. Translated: CASSLGGQPSVDTQYF.

This chain joins TRBV28 and TRBJ1-5; a weak D match, TRBD1 (5 bases). The CDR3 has 18 residues. The germline V gene encodes CDR1 MDHEN and CDR2 SYDVKM. Trimming cost V 3 bases and J 0 bases, with 18 bases left between them. Here the CDR3 reads CASSFSSQKGYSNQPQHF. As DNA, the CDR3 is TGTGCCAGCAGTTTTTCGTCGCAAAAGGGGTATAGCAATCAGCCCCAGCATTTT.

The rearrangement joins TRBV5-1 to TRBJ2-7, with D possibly being TRBD1 or TRBD2 (5 bases each). Trimming shortened V by 1 base and J by 9 bases, and 11 bases separated the two germline ends. CDR1 is SGHRS, CDR2 YFSETQ, per germline. This CDR3 has 12 amino acids. The CDR3 loop is CASSLIPGPQYF. The CDR3 coding sequence is TGCGCCAGCAGCTTGATACCGGGACCGCAGTACTTC.

With regard to this clone: Germline is not matched at one junction end, which may reflect a read error. The gene calls are TRBV7-2 and TRBJ1-2; maybe TRBD1 (5 bases). CDR3 size: 15 residues. Germline V gene lookup returns CDR1 SGHTA and CDR2 FQGNSA. CDR3 loop: CASSQDLGREGGYTF. DNA of the CDR3: TGCGCCAGCAGCCAAGATCTCGGCAGGGAGGGCGGCTACACCTTC.

The genes are TRBV2 and TRBJ2-7; 7 nucleotides align to TRBD1. The germline V gene has CDR1 SNHLY and CDR2 FYNNEI. The CDR3 runs to 16 residues. The J segment lost 5 bases and the V segment lost 2 bases, leaving 12 bases of the junction unmatched. The CDR3 sequence: CASSEKWGKQGDEQYF. The CDR3 DNA reads TGTGCCAGCAGTGAAAAATGGGGGAAGCAGGGGGACGAGCAGTACTTC.

V and J are TRBV25-1 and TRBJ2-5; D perhaps matches TRBD2 (5 bases). V lost 6 bases, J lost 4 bases, and 12 bases lay in between. The CDR3 totals 13 residues. The germline CDR1 and CDR2 sequences are MGHDK and SYGVNS. The CDR3 DNA is TGTGCCAGCAGGACGGACTGGGCAGAGACCCAGTACTTC. This gives the protein CASRTDWAETQYF. The variable domain in full, completed from reference TRBV25-1 and TRBJ2-5, reads EADIYQTPRYLVIGTGKKITLECSQTMGHDKMYWYQQDPGMELHLIHYSYGVNSTEKGDLSSESTVSRIRTEHFPLTLESARPSHTSQYLCASRTDWAETQYFGPGTRLLVL.

The gene calls are TRBV5-1 and TRBJ2-2; D is ambiguous. The germline V and J ends were trimmed by 2 bases and 0 bases, with 8 bases remaining between them. The CDR3 is made up of 15 amino acids. Germline lookup yields CDR1 SGHRS and CDR2 YFSETQ. The CDR3 here is CASSFGLANTGELFF. CDR3 DNA: TGCGCCAGCAGCTTCGGGCTAGCGAACACCGGGGAGCTGTTTTTT.

About this clone: One end of the junction fails to match germline, which may point to a read error. The J gene is TRBJ2-7, the V gene TRBV12-5; D gene unclear. CDR3 length: 14 residues. CDR1 is LGHNT and CDR2 is FRNRAP in the germline V gene. The CDR3 nucleotides read TGTGTTAGTGGTATCCACTCCTCAGGCTACGAGCAGTACTTC. This gives the protein CVSGIHSSGYEQYF.

J is TRBJ2-4 and V is TRBV7-9; tentatively, D is TRBD2 (7 bases). Germline loops: CDR1 SEHNR, CDR2 FQNEAQ (reference sequence). This CDR3 region has 15 residues. The germline V and J ends were trimmed by 5 bases and 6 bases, with 17 bases remaining between them. The CDR3 nucleotides read TGTGCCAGCAGCATCAGGGCGGGGGCGATAAACATTCAGTACTTC. It codes for CASSIRAGAINIQYF.

CDR3 loop: CASSFTGASWYGAFF. CDR3 DNA: TGTGCCAGCAGCTTCACAGGGGCTTCGTGGTATGGAGCTTTCTTT. This chain links TRBV7-9 with TRBJ1-1, with 7 nucleotides matching TRBD1. With V trimmed by 3 bases and J by 10 bases, 14 bases remained unmatched. Germline loops: CDR1 SEHNR, CDR2 FQNEAQ (reference sequence). The CDR3 loop spans 15 amino acids.

This clone was seen only once. This sample also contains other DNA sequences that code for the same CDR3. This chain joins TRBV9 and TRBJ2-5; the D gene is possibly TRBD1 (6 bases). V lost 0 bases, J lost 5 bases, and 8 bases lay in between. The CDR3 is 13 amino acids. Germline loops: CDR1 SGDLS, CDR2 YYNGEE. The chain's CDR3 is CASSVAGEETQYF. In DNA form, the CDR3 reads TGTGCCAGCAGCGTAGCAGGGGAGGAGACCCAGTACTTC.

DNA of the CDR3: TGTGCCACCAGCAGGTTACAGAGTAGCAATCAGCCCCAGCATTTT. It specifies CATSRLQSSNQPQHF. The V call is TRBV15, the J call TRBJ1-5; D remains ambiguous. V dropped 3 bases and J dropped 0 bases, with 9 bases sitting between them. CDR3 size: 15 residues. Germline V gene sequence: CDR1 LNHNV, CDR2 YYDKDF (reference sequence).

J is TRBJ2-1 and V is TRBV7-8; TRBD2 matches at 10 bases. This CDR3 is 18 amino acids long. V was pared by 2 bases and J by 1 base, with 8 bases of the junction left unmatched. Germline V gene sequence: CDR1 SGHVS, CDR2 FQNEAQ. The chain's CDR3 is CASSLLGLAPFSYNEQFF. The CDR3 DNA is TGTGCCAGCAGCTTACTGGGACTAGCGCCCTTTTCCTACAATGAGCAGTTCTTC.

The chain has TRBV30 and TRBJ1-2, with no clear D. CDR1 GTSNPN and CDR2 SVGIG come from the germline V gene (reference sequence). V was trimmed by 3 bases and J by 4 bases, leaving 18 bases between them. The CDR3 spans 15 residues. DNA of the CDR3: TGTGCCTGGAGCGTAGGTGGAGCTGGGGTCTATGGCTACACCTTC. Encoded protein: CAWSVGGAGVYGYTF.

The chain joins TRBV7-3 to TRBJ2-3, with D unresolved. Trimming shortened V by 0 bases and J by 4 bases, and 8 bases separated the two germline ends. The V gene's germline CDR1 is SGHTA and CDR2 FQGTGA. There are 14 residues in the CDR3. The CDR3 DNA follows: TGTGCCAGCAGCTTAACCCCACCCCCAGATACGCAGTATTTT. Translated, it gives CASSLTPPPDTQYF.

The rearrangement joins TRBV7-9 to TRBJ2-7; no clear D gene. Germline V gene data show CDR1 as SEHNR and CDR2 as FQNEAQ (reference sequence). Trimming removed 3 bases from V and 4 bases from J, with 10 bases in between. The CDR3 length is 13 residues. CDR3: CASSFSFGYEQYF. The CDR3 bases are TGTGCCAGCAGCTTCTCTTTCGGATACGAGCAGTACTTC.

The chain uses TRBV30 and TRBJ1-1; maybe TRBD1 (5 bases). The CDR3 contains 13 residues. The germline CDR1 and CDR2 sequences are GTSNPN and SVGIG (reference sequence). Deletions cut 3 bases from V and 3 bases from J, with 11 bases between. In DNA, the CDR3 is TGTGCCTGGAGGGCAGGGTTGGACACTGAAGCTTTCTTT. Encoded protein: CAWRAGLDTEAFF. The full variable domain, completed using reference TRBV30 and TRBJ1-1, is SQTIHQWPATLVQPVGSPLSLECTVEGTSNPNLYWYRQAAGRGLQLLFYSVGIGQISSEVPQNLSASRPQDRQFILSSKKLLLSDSGFYLCAWRAGLDTEAFFGQGTRLTVV.

This clone is a singleton in its sample. The chain is built from TRBV29-1 and TRBJ2-3; tentative D call: TRBD1 (6 bases). The germline V gene encodes CDR1 SQVTM and CDR2 ANQGSEA. The CDR3 totals 13 residues. V was shortened by 6 bases and J by 0 bases, with 10 bases between the two germline ends. CDR3 DNA: TGCAGCGTGACAGGATCTAGCACAGATACGCAGTATTTT. This translates into CSVTGSSTDTQYF.

The chain combines TRBV2 with TRBJ2-7; D is tentatively TRBD1 or TRBD2 (5 bases each). Germline V lookup: CDR1 SNHLY, CDR2 FYNNEI. Deletions cut 4 bases from V and 0 bases from J, with 16 bases between. This CDR3 region has 16 residues. The CDR3 spells CASSGSGQLLSYEQYF. For the CDR3, the DNA is TGTGCCAGCAGTGGGTCGGGGCAGCTGCTCTCCTACGAGCAGTACTTC.

The chain has TRBV19 and TRBJ1-2, with 8 positions matching TRBD1. Per germline, CDR1 LNHDA and CDR2 SQIVND (reference sequence). The CDR3 spans 13 residues. V was pared by 7 bases and J by 4 bases, with 5 bases of the junction left unmatched. CDR3 residues: CASKDRAGYGYTF. CDR3 DNA sequence: TGTGCCAGTAAGGACAGGGCGGGCTATGGCTACACCTTC.

The chain has TRBV7-2 and TRBJ1-1, with unresolved D. Trimming pared 4 bases from V and 5 bases from J, leaving 11 bases between. The CDR3 extends over 13 amino acids. CDR1 is SGHTA, CDR2 FQGNSA, per germline. The CDR3: CASSWEVETEAFF. CDR3 bases: TGTGCCAGCAGCTGGGAGGTGGAGACTGAAGCTTTCTTT.

This clone was recorded once. Other DNA variants within this sample encode the same CDR3. The chain carries TRBV5-1 and TRBJ1-6, with 7 bases matching TRBD1. V lost 0 bases to trimming and J lost 0 bases; unmatched junction nucleotides: 3. CDR1 is SGHRS and CDR2 is YFSETQ in the germline V gene. The CDR3 consists of 17 residues. CDR3 DNA: TGCGCCAGCAGCTTGGGACAGGGTAGCTCCTATAATTCACCCCTCCACTTT. It codes for CASSLGQGSSYNSPLHF.

Only a few counts were recorded for this clone. The V and J genes are TRBV7-9 and TRBJ2-1, with 8 bases that match TRBD1. The CDR3 has 16 amino acids. Trimming cost V 1 base and J 0 bases; bases outside gene matches: 2. Germline-derived CDR1 and CDR2 are SEHNR and FQNEAQ (reference sequence). In DNA, the CDR3 is TGTGCCAGCAGCTTAGGGACAGGGTTCTCCTACAATGAGCAGTTCTTC. Amino acid sequence: CASSLGTGFSYNEQFF.